Each of the 30 T cell receptor beta chains below was sequenced from the same sample in a study of blood T cell repertoires in COVID-19. Some clones are missing from TCRdb's copy, which holds only in-frame ones; the method was immunoSEQ multiplex PCR. This repertoire shows about 140,000 clones, about nine tenths found once; its top ten account for about 10%. Sequenced sample: PBMCs or T cells enriched from blood (not recorded which). These receptors originate from a man aged 55 to 69 who had recovered from COVID-19.

The rearrangement links TRBV29-1 to TRBJ1-1; a weak D match, TRBD1 (5 bases). CDR1 is SQVTM and CDR2 is ANQGSEA in the germline V gene. With 6 bases removed from V and 0 bases from J, the gap between germline ends came to 11 bases. This CDR3 is 13 amino acids long. In DNA, the CDR3 is TGCAGCGTGGTGACAGCCTTGAACACTGAAGCTTTCTTT. It translates to CSVVTALNTEAFF.

CDR3 region: CASSLPPGRGSPLHF. CDR3 nucleotides: TGTGCCAGCAGTTTACCTCCAGGGAGGGGTTCACCCCTCCACTTT. The chain is built from TRBV27 and TRBJ1-6; the D gene is possibly TRBD1 (5 bases). Trimming shortened V by 2 bases and J by 9 bases, and 14 bases separated the two germline ends. This CDR3 is built from 15 residues. Germline V gene data show CDR1 as MNHEY and CDR2 as SMNVEV (reference sequence).

The CDR3 sequence is CASSRQGSSYEQYF. Here the CDR3 DNA reads TGTGCCAGCAGCCGACAGGGTAGCTCCTACGAGCAGTACTTC. The V gene is TRBV7-8, the J gene TRBJ2-7, with 7 nucleotides matching TRBD1. Per germline, CDR1 SGHVS and CDR2 FQNEAQ. The ends lost 5 bases at V and 0 bases at J; junction bases unmatched: 4. The length of the CDR3 is 14 residues.

The chain carries TRBV28 and TRBJ2-7; D unresolved. Trimming stripped 6 bases from V and 6 bases from J, with 9 bases between. The CDR3 contains 11 residues. The germline gives CDR1 MDHEN, CDR2 SYDVKM. DNA of the CDR3: TGTGCCAGCAGCCCTCGAGGCGAGCAGTACTTC. This translates into CASSPRGEQYF.

The chain is built from TRBV29-1 and TRBJ2-7; D uncertain. The CDR3 consists of 14 residues. V shed 5 bases and J shed 2 bases, with 16 bases lying between them. Looked up from germline, CDR1 is SQVTM and CDR2 is ANQGSEA. CDR3 sequence (DNA): TGCAGCGTTTTCGTCTCCGGTCCGCCCTACGAGCAGTACTTC. Residues: CSVFVSGPPYEQYF.

Of note for this clone: At one end the junction does not follow the germline gene, possibly because of a read error. This CDR3 reads CAISTPRQALQF. CDR3 nucleotides: TGTGCCATCAGCACACCGAGACAGGCCTTACAATTT. The chain is built from TRBV10-3 and TRBJ1-1; tentative D call: TRBD1 (6 bases). This CDR3 is built from 12 residues. CDR1 and CDR2 (germline): ENHRY, SYGVKD.

The chain links TRBV6-4 to TRBJ1-2; TRBD1 is a possible D gene (6 bases). Germline CDR1 MRHNA, CDR2 SNTAGT. Trimming removed 4 bases from V and 6 bases from J, with 9 bases in between. This CDR3 region has 12 residues. DNA of the CDR3: TGTGCCAGCAGTGGGACAGAGGATGGCTACACCTTC. Amino acids: CASSGTEDGYTF.

The rearrangement joins TRBV7-9 to TRBJ2-1, with D perhaps TRBD2 (6 bases). The CDR3 spans 12 residues. V was shortened by 5 bases and J by 10 bases, with 12 bases between the two germline ends. Germline V gives CDR1 SEHNR, CDR2 FQNEAQ (reference sequence). The CDR3 here is CASSQMGREQFF. The CDR3 nucleotides read TGTGCCAGCAGCCAGATGGGGAGGGAGCAGTTCTTC.

This chain joins TRBV5-5 and TRBJ1-5, with 7 positions matching TRBD1. The CDR3 consists of 14 residues. The V gene's germline CDR1 is SGHKS and CDR2 YYEKEE (reference sequence). V lost 4 bases to trimming and J lost 7 bases; unmatched junction nucleotides: 8. For the CDR3, the DNA is TGTGCCAGCAGCCCGGGAGGGGGCTCGCAGCCCCAGCATTTT. As protein: CASSPGGGSQPQHF.

This chain uses TRBV30 with TRBJ2-7, with D perhaps TRBD1 (6 bases). V gave up 1 base and J gave up 3 bases, with 16 bases separating them. Germline V CDR1 and CDR2: GTSNPN, SVGIG (reference sequence). The CDR3 runs to 15 residues. The CDR3, as DNA: TGTGCCTGGAGTGAAACAGGGTTTCTGGTCTACGAGCAGTACTTC. Amino acids: CAWSETGFLVYEQYF.

This clone occurred a few times. The rearrangement links TRBV6-5 to TRBJ2-7, with TRBD1 matching 9 bases. J lost 3 bases, V lost 2 bases, and 5 bases had no gene match. The CDR3 is 15 amino acids. CDR1 MNHEY and CDR2 SVGAGI come from the germline V gene. CDR3 in DNA: TGTGCCAGCAGTTACGAGACAGGGGGACACTACGAGCAGTACTTC. Its translation is CASSYETGGHYEQYF.

This clone appeared a single time. The rearrangement uses TRBV27 and TRBJ1-4; D gene unclear. Between the trimmed V and J ends, which lost 6 bases and 9 bases, there was a span of 17 bases. In germline, CDR1 is MNHEY, CDR2 SMNVEV (reference sequence). The CDR3 totals 14 residues. CDR3 nucleotide sequence: TGTGCCAGCAGACGAGCTGTGGGAGGTAAAAAACTGTTTTTT. This encodes CASRRAVGGKKLFF.

The chain carries TRBV10-2 and TRBJ1-1, with D uncertain. Trimming cost V 7 bases and J 3 bases, with 12 bases left between them. CDR3 size: 13 residues. Germline V gene data show CDR1 as WSHSY and CDR2 as SAAADI. The CDR3 sequence is CASIPGSDTEAFF. The CDR3 DNA reads TGCGCCAGCATTCCGGGGAGCGACACTGAAGCTTTCTTT.

This clone was seen just once. The chain is built from TRBV3-1 (or the pseudogene TRBV3-2) and TRBJ2-1; 9 positions match TRBD2. This CDR3 is 16 amino acids long. Per the germline V gene, CDR1 is LGHDT and CDR2 is YNNKEL (reference sequence). V gave up 4 bases and J gave up 7 bases; unmatched junction bases: 11. The chain's CDR3 is CASSLIGGLADNEQFF. The CDR3 nucleotides read TGTGCCAGCAGCCTCATCGGGGGACTAGCTGATAATGAGCAGTTCTTC.

The chain couples TRBV3-1 (or the pseudogene TRBV3-2) to TRBJ1-1, with D perhaps matching TRBD1 (6 bases). The CDR3 runs to 16 residues. Trimming cost V 8 bases and J 5 bases, with 24 bases left between them. Germline V gene lookup returns CDR1 LGHDT and CDR2 YNNKEL (reference sequence). The CDR3 reads CASAQSGGLTRTEAFF. The CDR3 bases are TGTGCCAGCGCCCAATCCGGGGGGCTCACCCGAACTGAAGCTTTCTTT.

J is TRBJ1-2 and V is TRBV6-5; 7 positions agree with TRBD1. CDR1 MNHEY and CDR2 SVGAGI come from the germline V gene. The CDR3 sequence is 14 residues long. With V trimmed by 7 bases and J by 8 bases, 13 bases remained unmatched. CDR3 in amino acids: CASTTVGTAGGYTF. The CDR3 DNA follows: TGTGCCAGCACCACCGTAGGGACAGCAGGAGGCTACACCTTC.

The V gene is TRBV7-8, the J gene TRBJ1-2; D remains unclear. The germline V gene encodes CDR1 SGHVS and CDR2 FQNEAQ. The V end was cut by 3 bases, the J end by 5 bases, with 13 bases between. This CDR3 region has 14 residues. The CDR3 region is CASSFSETMYGYTF. The DNA for the CDR3 is TGTGCCAGCAGCTTTTCAGAAACGATGTATGGCTACACCTTC. The full variable domain, rest sourced from reference TRBV7-8 and TRBJ1-2, is GAGVSQSPRYKVAKRGQDVALRCDPISGHVSLFWYQQALGQGPEFLTYFQNEAQLDKSGLPSDRFFAERPEGSVSTLKIQRTQQEDSAVYLCASSFSETMYGYTFGSGTRLTVV.

The CDR3: CASSFTGDEKLFF. The DNA of the CDR3 is TGTGCCAGCAGCTTTACAGGGGATGAAAAACTGTTTTTT. The chain links TRBV11-2 to TRBJ1-4; 7 positions match TRBD1. The V gene end was trimmed by 3 bases and the J gene end by 6 bases; junction bases not matched to a gene: 1. Germline V gene data show CDR1 as SGHAT and CDR2 as FQNNGV. CDR3 length equals 13 residues.

As DNA, the CDR3 is TGTGCCAGCAGCGCGTCCGGGACAGGTAACGAGCAGTACTTC. This gives the protein CASSASGTGNEQYF. The rearrangement joins TRBV9 to TRBJ2-7, with TRBD1 identical over 8 bases. The CDR3 spans 14 residues. Germline CDR1 reads SGDLS; CDR2 reads YYNGEE. J was trimmed by 5 bases and V by 3 bases; bases with no gene match: 7. The full variable domain, with the rest looked up from reference TRBV9 and TRBJ2-7, is DSGVTQTPKHLITATGQRVTLRCSPRSGDLSVYWYQQSLDQGLQFLIQYYNGEERAKGNILERFSAQQFPDLHSELNLSSLELGDSALYFCASSASGTGNEQYFGPGTRLTVT.

This clone appeared a single time. This chain links TRBV5-1 with TRBJ2-7; 7 bases are a match to TRBD1. V was clipped by 7 bases and J by 0 bases; unmatched bases: 7. This CDR3 is built from 14 residues. The germline V gene has CDR1 SGHRS and CDR2 YFSETQ. The CDR3 nucleotides read TGCGCCAGCCAGCTTGGGACAGACTCCTACGAGCAGTACTTC. Amino acids: CASQLGTDSYEQYF.

The V call is TRBV7-9, the J call TRBJ2-1; 8 nucleotides agree with TRBD1. This CDR3 comprises 16 residues. Germline V gene data show CDR1 as SEHNR and CDR2 as FQNEAQ (reference sequence). Trimming at V came to 4 bases and at J to 1 base, leaving 6 bases not matched to a gene. The CDR3 nucleotides are TGTGCCAGCAGCTCGACAGGGGAAGGATCCTACAATGAGCAGTTCTTC. Its protein product is CASSSTGEGSYNEQFF.

This chain joins TRBV5-5 and TRBJ2-3; D gene ambiguous. V dropped 0 bases and J dropped 3 bases, with 5 bases sitting between them. In germline, CDR1 is SGHKS, CDR2 YYEKEE (reference sequence). The CDR3 is made up of 13 amino acids. The CDR3 region is CASSLEQTDTQYF. CDR3 sequence (DNA): TGTGCCAGCAGCTTGGAACAGACAGATACGCAGTATTTT.

The genes are TRBV6-5 and TRBJ1-2; D gene ambiguous. Trimming cost V 11 bases and J 8 bases, with 18 bases left between them. This CDR3 is 12 amino acids long. Germline-derived CDR1 and CDR2 are MNHEY and SVGAGI. CDR3 amino acids: CAGSAGAGGYTF. In DNA form, the CDR3 reads TGTGCCGGTTCGGCGGGAGCAGGCGGCTACACCTTC.

The chain links TRBV12-5 to TRBJ1-1; D is perhaps TRBD1 (6 bases). Trimming shortened V by 4 bases and J by 4 bases, and 10 bases separated the two germline ends. The CDR3 contains 13 residues. Germline V lookup: CDR1 LGHNT, CDR2 FRNRAP. The CDR3 loop is CASGWGGPTEAFF. The CDR3 coding sequence is TGTGCTAGTGGTTGGGGGGGCCCCACTGAAGCTTTCTTT. Filled out from reference TRBV12-5 and TRBJ1-1, the complete variable domain reads DARVTQTPRHKVTEMGQEVTMRCQPILGHNTVFWYRQTMMQGLELLAYFRNRAPLDDSGMPKDRFSAEMPDATLATLKIQPSEPRDSAVYFCASGWGGPTEAFFGQGTRLTVV.

The V gene is TRBV2, the J gene TRBJ2-7; tentatively, D is TRBD1 (6 bases). V dropped 6 bases and J dropped 3 bases, with 12 bases sitting between them. The CDR3 covers 13 residues. CDR1 is SNHLY and CDR2 is FYNNEI in the germline V gene. CDR3 region: CASRFDRSYEQYF. The CDR3 DNA sequence: TGTGCCAGCAGATTTGACAGGAGCTACGAGCAGTACTTC.

The V gene is TRBV14, the J gene TRBJ2-7, with 10 bases matching TRBD2. Looked up from germline, CDR1 is SGHDN and CDR2 is FVKESK. After removal of 4 bases from V and 3 bases from J, the junction contained 3 bases not matched to a gene. The CDR3 sequence is 14 residues long. CDR3 sequence reads: CASSLSGRHYEQYF. CDR3 nucleotide sequence: TGTGCCAGCAGCCTTAGCGGGAGGCACTACGAGCAGTACTTC.

The chain carries TRBV30 and TRBJ1-3; TRBD1 matches at 7 bases. V lost 6 bases to trimming and J lost 4 bases; unmatched junction nucleotides: 9. This CDR3 is built from 14 residues. The V gene's germline CDR1 is GTSNPN and CDR2 SVGIG (reference sequence). The CDR3 region is CACQTGAVGNTIYF. As DNA, the CDR3 is TGTGCCTGCCAAACAGGGGCGGTAGGAAACACCATATATTTT.

In this sample, this clone turned up a few times. The CDR3 nucleotides read TGTGCCAGCAGCGCCTGGGCGGGGGCAGATACGCAGTATTTT. The encoded protein is CASSAWAGADTQYF. V gene TRBV9 combines with J gene TRBJ2-3; TRBD2 matches 7 bases. V was pared by 3 bases and J by 4 bases, with 5 bases of the junction left unmatched. Germline CDR1 and CDR2: SGDLS and YYNGEE. There are 14 residues in the CDR3.

The rearrangement joins TRBV9 to TRBJ2-1; 7 nucleotides align to TRBD2. Germline V gives CDR1 SGDLS, CDR2 YYNGEE. This CDR3 contains 15 residues. Trimming removed 2 bases from V and 4 bases from J; junction bases left unmatched: 6. CDR3 bases: TGTGCCAGCAGCGTTTCTAGCGGAGGTTACAATGAGCAGTTCTTC. It is translated as CASSVSSGGYNEQFF.

The chain links TRBV27 to TRBJ2-1; 10 bases fit TRBD2. Germline CDR1 is MNHEY and CDR2 is SMNVEV (reference sequence). CDR3 length: 15 amino acids. V lost 5 bases and J lost 9; bases outside the gene matches: 10. The CDR3 protein is CASSITSGGAGEQFF. For the CDR3, the DNA is TGTGCCAGCAGTATAACCAGCGGGGGGGCCGGTGAGCAGTTCTTC.